Shown below are 9 T cell receptor beta chains from a single sample sequenced in a study of OX40 agonist ivuxolimab in advanced cancers. Sequencing was performed with immunoSEQ multiplex PCR; in TCRdb, only in-frame clones are kept and a portion is missing. Among tens of thousands of clones, roughly 85% were seen once, and the ten largest hold roughly 3.4%. The sequencing here drew on CD4+ or CD8+ T cells sorted from blood, taken in a trial of the OX40 agonist ivuxolimab. The receptors derive from an adult with an advanced solid tumor such as melanoma, head and neck, liver or kidney cancer.

J is TRBJ1-6 and V is TRBV7-6; D unresolved. CDR1 and CDR2 (germline): SGHVS, FNYEAQ. The CDR3 is 15 residues long. The germline V and J ends were trimmed by 5 bases and 8 bases, with 16 bases remaining between them. CDR3 amino acids: CASSADPGYDSPLHF. DNA of the CDR3: TGTGCCAGCAGCGCCGATCCCGGTTATGATTCACCCCTCCACTTT.

The chain has TRBV18 and TRBJ2-7; 8 bases map to TRBD1. Trimming cost V 3 bases and J 2 bases; bases outside gene matches: 3. Germline CDR1 reads KGHSH; CDR2 reads LQKENI. This CDR3 comprises 14 residues. CDR3 DNA: TGTGCCAGCTCACCGGACAGGGTGACCTACGAGCAGTACTTC. Protein sequence: CASSPDRVTYEQYF. Using reference TRBV18 and TRBJ2-7 for the parts outside the CDR3, the full variable domain is NAGVMQNPRHLVRRRGQEARLRCSPMKGHSHVYWYRQLPEEGLKFMVYLQKENIIDESGMPKERFSAEFPKEGPSILRIQQVVRGDSAAYFCASSPDRVTYEQYFGPGTRLTVT.

V usage is TRBV6-6 and J usage is TRBJ2-7; 7 positions match TRBD1. V dropped 8 bases and J dropped 0; count of bases not matched to a gene: 10. CDR3 length equals 15 residues. The V gene's germline CDR1 is MNHNY and CDR2 SVGAGI (reference sequence). The CDR3 DNA is TGTGCCAGCGGGGAACAGGGGTTAAGCTCCTACGAGCAGTACTTC. Protein sequence: CASGEQGLSSYEQYF.

In the case of this clone: Mismatch with germline at one junction end may stem from a read error. The chain carries TRBV7-2 and TRBJ1-1; 7 positions agree with TRBD1. Germline CDR1 is SGHTA and CDR2 is FQGNSA. This CDR3 spans 17 amino acids. In DNA form, the CDR3 reads TGTGCCAGCAGCTTCCACCCCCAGACAGGGATGAATACTGAAGCTTTCTTT. It yields the protein CASSFHPQTGMNTEAFF.

The CDR3 loop is CASSLTHGLNEQFF. The CDR3 DNA is TGTGCCAGCAGCTTGACTCACGGCCTCAATGAGCAGTTCTTC. This chain uses TRBV5-6 with TRBJ2-1, with no clear D. V lost 1 base and J 6 bases, leaving 11 bases between the germline ends. This CDR3 has 14 amino acids. Germline V CDR1 and CDR2: SGHDT, YYEEEE.

CDR3 nucleotide sequence: TGTGCCAGCAGCTGGACCTGGGGGGCCAATTACGAGCAGTACTTC. Encoded protein: CASSWTWGANYEQYF. This chain uses TRBV11-3 with TRBJ2-7; D may correspond to TRBD1 or TRBD2 (6 bases each). The CDR3 contains 15 residues. Trimming cost V 4 bases and J 4 bases, with 17 bases left between them. The germline gives CDR1 SGHNT, CDR2 YENEEA.

This chain connects TRBV18 to TRBJ2-7; 9 bases agree with TRBD1. The length of the CDR3 is 15 residues. Germline CDR1 and CDR2: KGHSH and LQKENI. J gave up 7 bases and V 0 bases, and 7 bases lay outside the gene matches. The CDR3 protein is CASSPPMTGGDEQYF. For the CDR3, the DNA is TGTGCCAGCTCACCACCGATGACAGGGGGAGATGAGCAGTACTTC.

This clone was counted a single time. The V gene is TRBV5-4, the J gene TRBJ2-3, with no clear D. The CDR3 covers 12 residues. Trimming took 1 base from V and 8 from J, leaving 8 bases between them. Looked up from germline, CDR1 is SGHNT and CDR2 is YYREEE (reference sequence). Written as DNA, the CDR3 is TGTGCCAGCAGCTTGAATCTGGGTACGCAGTATTTT. Its protein is CASSLNLGTQYF.

J is TRBJ2-7 and V is TRBV28; D gene uncertain. The CDR3 length is 14 residues. The germline V gene encodes CDR1 MDHEN and CDR2 SYDVKM. Trimming left V 2 bases short and J 3 bases short, with 11 bases between. For the CDR3, the DNA is TGTGCCAGCAGTTTAAGGGCTAGGCACTACGAGCAGTACTTC. Its translation is CASSLRARHYEQYF. Complete variable domain (other parts from reference TRBV28 and TRBJ2-7): DVKVTQSSRYLVKRTGEKVFLECVQDMDHENMFWYRQDPGLGLRLIYFSYDVKMKEKGDIPEGYSVSREKKERFSLILESASTNQTSMYLCASSLRARHYEQYFGPGTRLTVT.